The clone carrying this TCR beta chain was observed many times. Its antigen is currently unknown. This entry is derived from a study of human T cells and chemical hapten exposure. Study details: Variability of per-sample TCR yields stemmed mainly from small differences in pooled library volume. General study points: TCRs exceeding a frequency of 1 in 1000 stayed unchanged under DPC sensitization. Significantly more large CDR3 similarity clusters arose among expanded TCRs than among controls.

Specified time point: pre-sensitization, week 0. Described treatment: therapeutic diphenylcyclopropenone sensitization with weekly scalp DPC. The library tagged each cDNA molecule with unique molecular identifiers. One entry per CDR3 protein, called by TCRdb with MiXCR from the RACE reads. The sample lists 350,000 to 400,000 distinct CDR3 sequences; approximately 5% were seen once. CDR3 length: 14 residues. Germline V lookup: CDR1 LNHDA, CDR2 SQIVND (reference sequence). With 6 bases removed from V and 1 base from J, the gap between germline ends came to 10 bases. The rearrangement links TRBV19 to TRBJ2-1; D is unclear. This sequence was found in a woman between 45 and 65 years old with alopecia areata. Some clones in this sample may be carry-over from other donors' samples. Sequencing was performed on whole blood, taken in connection with sensitization to the hapten diphenylcyclopropenone (DPC). CDR3 loop: CASRMADSYNEQFF. The CDR3 DNA reads as TGTGCCAGTAGGATGGCGGATTCCTACAATGAGCAGTTCTTC. Full variable domain (remainder filled in from reference TRBV19 and TRBJ2-1): DGGITQSPKYLFRKEGQNVTLSCEQNLNHDAMYWYRQDPGQGLRLIYYSQIVNDFQKGDIAEGYSVSREKKESFPLTVTSAQKNPTAFYLCASRMADSYNEQFFGPGTRLTVL.